One sample yielded the 26 T cell receptor beta chains listed below, sequenced in a study of blood T cell repertoires in COVID-19. Clones were sequenced by immunoSEQ multiplex PCR, and TCRdb holds only the in-frame ones, with some missing. The table includes about 100,000 clones, 85% to 90% detected once. Sequencing used peripheral blood. The receptors stem from a man between 60 and 75 years old with acute or convalescent COVID-19.

V usage is TRBV7-3 and J usage is TRBJ2-1; 12 bases map to TRBD2. The CDR3 sequence is 17 residues long. The germline CDR1 and CDR2 sequences are SGHTA and FQGTGA. After removal of 5 bases from V and 7 bases from J, the junction contained 12 bases not matched to a gene. CDR3 sequence (DNA): TGTGCCAGCAGCCGATCGCCCCGACTAGCGGGGGCGAATGAGCAGTTCTTC. It is translated as CASSRSPRLAGANEQFF.

The chain uses TRBV30 and TRBJ2-7, with TRBD1 identical over 8 bases. This CDR3 is 17 amino acids long. J gave up 7 bases and V 2 bases, and 19 bases lay outside the gene matches. Germline values: CDR1 GTSNPN, CDR2 SVGIG (reference sequence). The CDR3 DNA follows: TGTGCCTGGAGTACCACCCGGACAGGGATCGTATCGGGGGAGCAGTACTTC. This encodes CAWSTTRTGIVSGEQYF.

The gene calls are TRBV4-3 and TRBJ1-3, with unresolved D. The CDR3 loop spans 18 amino acids. Trimming shortened V by 0 bases and J by 0 bases, and 15 bases separated the two germline ends. The germline V gene encodes CDR1 LGHNA and CDR2 YSLEER. CDR3 bases: TGCGCCAGCAGCCAAGATAGATGGGCGACCCTCTCTGGAAACACCATATATTTT. This translates into CASSQDRWATLSGNTIYF.

This clone was seen more than once but under ten times. The chain carries TRBV9 and TRBJ2-5, with D tentatively TRBD2 (5 bases). This CDR3 is built from 15 residues. The V gene's germline CDR1 is SGDLS and CDR2 YYNGEE. The ends were cut back, 0 bases at V and 5 bases at J, with 14 bases in the middle. This chain's CDR3 is CASSVGGSGLETQYF. CDR3 coding DNA: TGTGCCAGCAGCGTAGGTGGGAGTGGGTTGGAGACCCAGTACTTC. Together with reference TRBV9 and TRBJ2-5, the CDR3 gives the full variable domain: DSGVTQTPKHLITATGQRVTLRCSPRSGDLSVYWYQQSLDQGLQFLIQYYNGEERAKGNILERFSAQQFPDLHSELNLSSLELGDSALYFCASSVGGSGLETQYFGPGTRLLVL.

This clone has just a few counts. The chain couples TRBV28 to TRBJ2-1, with 13 bases lining up with TRBD2. The V gene's germline CDR1 is MDHEN and CDR2 SYDVKM. The CDR3 is 18 amino acids. J lost 0 bases, V lost 6 bases, and 8 bases had no gene match. CDR3 in amino acids: CASSGTSGTLSSYNEQFF. CDR3 DNA sequence: TGTGCCAGCAGCGGGACTAGCGGGACCTTAAGCTCCTACAATGAGCAGTTCTTC.

This chain joins TRBV24-1 and TRBJ2-3, with 8 bases lining up with TRBD2. The CDR3 is 15 residues long. Germline V gives CDR1 KGHDR, CDR2 SFDVKD. The V gene end was trimmed by 5 bases and the J gene end by 0 bases; junction bases not matched to a gene: 3. The CDR3 loop reads CATSGSGISTDTQYF. CDR3 sequence (DNA): TGTGCCACCAGTGGTAGCGGGATTAGCACAGATACGCAGTATTTT.

As for this clone: Compared with germline, one end of the junction differs, possibly owing to a read error. The chain is built from TRBV7-7 and TRBJ2-2, with D possibly being TRBD2 (5 bases). The CDR3 totals 14 residues. The germline CDR1 and CDR2 sequences are SSHAT and FNYEAQ (reference sequence). DNA of the CDR3: TGTGCTAGCAGCCAGGACTTGAACACCGGGGAGCTGTTTTTT. It specifies CASSQDLNTGELFF.

The V call is TRBV11-2, the J call TRBJ2-2, with D perhaps matching TRBD2 (6 bases). Trimming took off 4 bases at V and 4 bases at J, with 13 bases between the two ends. Germline CDR1 SGHAT, CDR2 FQNNGV. The CDR3 totals 15 residues. CDR3 residues: CASSWGRPTTGELFF. The CDR3 nucleotides read TGTGCCAGCAGCTGGGGGAGGCCGACCACCGGGGAGCTGTTTTTT.

The chain is built from TRBV20-1 and TRBJ2-1; TRBD2 is a possible D gene (6 bases). V lost 3 bases and J 7 bases, leaving 13 bases between the germline ends. The CDR3 covers 13 residues. Per germline, CDR1 DFQATT and CDR2 SNEGSKA (reference sequence). In DNA form, the CDR3 reads TGCAGTGCTAGTTGGGTCCGGGGGAATGAGCAGTTCTTC. Translated, it gives CSASWVRGNEQFF.

The chain combines TRBV5-1 with TRBJ1-2; tentative D call: TRBD1 (6 bases). The CDR3 sequence is 15 residues long. The V gene's germline CDR1 is SGHRS and CDR2 YFSETQ. Trimming cost V 4 bases and J 2 bases, with 15 bases left between them. For the CDR3, the DNA is TGCGCCAGCAGCCCGGGACAACTAAGGAACTATGGCTACACCTTC. Its protein is CASSPGQLRNYGYTF.

The chain couples TRBV19 to TRBJ2-7, with D maybe TRBD2 (5 bases). This CDR3 is built from 16 residues. Germline V gives CDR1 LNHDA, CDR2 SQIVND (reference sequence). Trimming shortened V by 4 bases and J by 12 bases, and 28 bases separated the two germline ends. CDR3 in DNA: TGTGCCAGTAGTAATCTGGGTCGACGAGGGCTAGCTGATCGGTACTTC. Its protein is CASSNLGRRGLADRYF. The full variable domain, with the rest looked up from reference TRBV19 and TRBJ2-7, is DGGITQSPKYLFRKEGQNVTLSCEQNLNHDAMYWYRQDPGQGLRLIYYSQIVNDFQKGDIAEGYSVSREKKESFPLTVTSAQKNPTAFYLCASSNLGRRGLADRYFGPGTRLTVT.

CDR3 coding DNA: TGTGCCAGCAGTCGATCTACGGGCAGGGGCCGGTATGGCTACACCTTC. Translated: CASSRSTGRGRYGYTF. J is TRBJ1-2 and V is TRBV6-6; D is possibly TRBD1 (6 bases). V lost 5 bases to trimming and J lost 5 bases, with 21 bases between them. This CDR3 is 16 amino acids long. Germline V gene lookup returns CDR1 MNHNY and CDR2 SVGAGI (reference sequence).

The chain recombines TRBV5-1 with TRBJ2-7, with a weak D call TRBD1 (6 bases). The germline V gene has CDR1 SGHRS and CDR2 YFSETQ. The length of the CDR3 is 12 residues. Between the trimmed V and J ends, which lost 3 bases and 4 bases, there was a span of 8 bases. This CDR3 reads CASSSDRYEQYF. The CDR3 region has the DNA TGCGCCAGCAGCTCCGACAGGTACGAGCAGTACTTC.

The chain recombines TRBV19 with TRBJ1-1; D is ambiguous. V gave up 0 bases and J gave up 11 bases, with 16 bases separating them. This CDR3 has 14 residues. Germline V gene lookup returns CDR1 LNHDA and CDR2 SQIVND (reference sequence). The CDR3: CASSIDRGLEAAFF. CDR3 DNA sequence: TGTGCCAGTAGTATAGATAGAGGGCTGGAGGCGGCTTTCTTT.

The V gene is TRBV23-1, the J gene TRBJ1-4; 7 bases are shared with TRBD1. TRBV23-1 is identified as an open reading frame with a role that is uncertain. Unmatched junction bases numbered 2, after V lost 7 bases and J lost 3 bases. This CDR3 contains 13 residues. In nucleotides, the CDR3 is TGCGCCAGCAAGGGACAGTCTAATGAAAAACTGTTTTTT. It translates to CASKGQSNEKLFF.

The rearrangement joins TRBV3-1 (or the pseudogene TRBV3-2) to TRBJ2-7; 7 nucleotides line up with TRBD1. Unmatched junction bases numbered 2, after V lost 1 base and J lost 2 bases. The germline gives CDR1 LGHDT, CDR2 YNNKEL (reference sequence). There are 14 residues in the CDR3. The CDR3 sequence: CASSQVGTAYEQYF. Here the CDR3 DNA reads TGTGCCAGCAGCCAAGTTGGGACAGCCTACGAGCAGTACTTC.

The V and J genes are TRBV5-1 and TRBJ2-2; no clear D gene. There are 15 residues in the CDR3. From germline, CDR1 is SGHRS and CDR2 YFSETQ. V lost 0 bases to trimming and J lost 1 base, with 7 bases between them. The CDR3: CASSLVAENTGELFF. The CDR3 DNA sequence: TGCGCCAGCAGCTTGGTCGCAGAGAACACCGGGGAGCTGTTTTTT.

This chain links TRBV6-5 with TRBJ2-3, with D tentatively TRBD2 (7 bases). Germline V gene lookup returns CDR1 MNHEY and CDR2 SVGAGI. With 0 bases removed from V and 5 bases from J, the gap between germline ends came to 12 bases. The CDR3 covers 15 residues. The CDR3 DNA reads TGTGCCAGCAGTTACTCCGGGGGGCGCGGAGATACGCAGTATTTT. Its translation is CASSYSGGRGDTQYF.

This clone was observed a handful of times. The chain employs TRBV27 and TRBJ1-5, with D tentatively TRBD1 (5 bases). Germline loops: CDR1 MNHEY, CDR2 SMNVEV (reference sequence). The CDR3 contains 16 residues. V was pared by 6 bases and J by 0 bases, with 15 bases between. The CDR3, as DNA: TGTGCCAGCAGGTTGGGGGGACTCTCTAGCAATCAGCCCCAGCATTTT. Residues: CASRLGGLSSNQPQHF.

CDR3 nucleotides: TGTGCCAGCAGCCCAGACTTGGGACTCTATGGCTACACCTTC. Its protein is CASSPDLGLYGYTF. The rearrangement joins TRBV9 to TRBJ1-2, with TRBD1 as a possible D gene (5 bases). The CDR3 is 14 residues long. Germline V lookup: CDR1 SGDLS, CDR2 YYNGEE. V was pared by 4 bases and J by 4 bases, with 14 bases between.

This clone was seen a single time. The rearrangement links TRBV5-1 to TRBJ1-1; 9 bases are a match to TRBD1. This CDR3 comprises 15 residues. The germline gives CDR1 SGHRS, CDR2 YFSETQ. J gave up 7 bases and V 2 bases, and 9 bases lay outside the gene matches. In DNA, the CDR3 is TGCGCCAGCAGCTTCGGGACAGGGCCGGAGGGTGAAGCTTTCTTT. Translating it yields CASSFGTGPEGEAFF.

The V gene is TRBV6-5, the J gene TRBJ1-2; 10 bases map to TRBD1. The CDR3 runs to 15 residues. The J segment lost 4 bases and the V segment lost 2 bases, leaving 4 bases of the junction unmatched. Germline CDR1 MNHEY, CDR2 SVGAGI. CDR3 in DNA: TGTGCCAGCAGTTACCAGGGACAGGGGATCTATGGCTACACCTTC. It encodes CASSYQGQGIYGYTF.

This chain connects TRBV10-3 to TRBJ2-1; 11 nucleotides align to TRBD2. The V and J ends lost 4 bases and 5 bases, in that order; junction bases with no gene match: 1. The CDR3 extends over 14 amino acids. The germline V gene has CDR1 ENHRY and CDR2 SYGVKD. CDR3 loop: CAISGLAGHNEQFF. CDR3 bases: TGTGCCATCAGTGGACTAGCGGGACACAATGAGCAGTTCTTC.

The chain carries TRBV30 and TRBJ2-7; tentatively, D is TRBD2 (5 bases). Germline CDR1 and CDR2: GTSNPN and SVGIG (reference sequence). V was trimmed by 2 bases and J by 3 bases, leaving 14 bases between them. CDR3 size: 14 residues. In nucleotides, the CDR3 is TGTGCCTGGAGTAGAGGGCAGGAAAACTACGAGCAGTACTTC. It codes for CAWSRGQENYEQYF.

This chain connects TRBV11-3 to TRBJ2-5; 12 bases line up with TRBD2. CDR1 and CDR2 from the germline V gene are SGHNT and YENEEA. The V segment lost 3 bases and the J segment 5 bases; nucleotides outside the gene matches: 7. There are 16 residues in the CDR3. This chain's CDR3 is CASSFGTSGLRETQYF. As DNA, the CDR3 is TGTGCCAGCAGCTTCGGGACTAGCGGGTTAAGGGAGACCCAGTACTTC.

This clone came up once. The chain has TRBV7-6 and TRBJ2-7, with 7 bases fitting TRBD1. The CDR3 length is 17 residues. Trimming cost V 0 bases and J 2 bases; bases outside gene matches: 10. CDR1 is SGHVS, CDR2 FNYEAQ, per germline. The CDR3 sequence is CASSLAAEGAPPYEQYF. CDR3 nucleotides: TGTGCCAGCAGCTTAGCAGCAGAGGGGGCCCCCCCCTACGAGCAGTACTTC.